This TCR beta chain derives from a study of neoadjuvant anti-PD-1 for oral cavity cancer. Time point reported: after neoadjuvant nivolumab, at surgical resection. These newly diagnosed stage II-IVA oral cavity squamous cell carcinoma patients had no prior systemic or radiation treatment. Assay: immunoSEQ multiplex PCR; the TCRdb copy retains only in-frame clones and omits some. The table has approximately 8,200 clones, less than 75% seen once. Germline CDR1 reads SGHRS; CDR2 reads YFSETQ. After removal of 2 bases from V and 2 bases from J, the junction contained 8 bases not matched to a gene. This CDR3 spans 18 amino acids. This clone was observed a handful of times.

Material: PBMCs, obtained after nivolumab (anti-PD-1) treatment. The receptor's source is a person between 35 and 79 years old with oral cavity squamous cell carcinoma. J is TRBJ2-6 and V is TRBV5-1; 9 bases are shared with TRBD1. CDR3 sequence: CASSFEGTGNPGANVLTF. The DNA for the CDR3 is TGCGCCAGCAGCTTTGAAGGGACAGGGAACCCTGGGGCCAACGTCCTGACTTTC. Supplemented by reference TRBV5-1 and TRBJ2-6, the full variable domain reads KAGVTQTPRYLIKTRGQQVTLSCSPISGHRSVSWYQQTPGQGLQFLFEYFSETQRNKGNFPGRFSGRQFSNSRSEMNVSTLELGDSALYLCASSFEGTGNPGANVLTFGAGSRLTVL.